What follows are 21 T cell receptor beta chains derived from one specimen sequenced in a study of identifying expanded T cells in peripheral blood. Generated by immunoSEQ multiplex PCR, the TCRdb table keeps only in-frame clones and is missing some. The sample includes roughly 100,000 clones, roughly 89% of them seen just once. The sample taken for sequencing was blood. The receptor set was obtained from a person aged 18 to 70 in good health.

The chain employs TRBV18 and TRBJ1-1; D call uncertain. This CDR3 is 13 amino acids long. In germline, CDR1 is KGHSH, CDR2 LQKENI. Trimming cost V 3 bases and J 1 base, with 6 bases left between them. CDR3 nucleotide sequence: TGTGCCAGCTCACCGGACCAGAACACTGAAGCTTTCTTT. Encoded protein: CASSPDQNTEAFF.

Only a few counts were recorded for this clone. The chain has TRBV18 and TRBJ2-1; 8 bases match TRBD2. Trimming cost V 5 bases and J 9 bases; bases outside gene matches: 6. The germline gives CDR1 KGHSH, CDR2 LQKENI. This CDR3 is built from 13 residues. This CDR3 reads CASSGGLAAEQFF. In DNA form, the CDR3 reads TGTGCCAGCTCAGGAGGACTAGCTGCTGAGCAGTTCTTC.

V is TRBV30 and J is TRBJ2-2, with 8 bases fitting TRBD2. CDR1 and CDR2 (germline): GTSNPN, SVGIG (reference sequence). CDR3 length: 15 residues. The J segment lost 5 bases and the V segment lost 5 bases, leaving 10 bases of the junction unmatched. The CDR3 region has the DNA TGTGCCTGGCTCCCGGGACTAGGCCTAACCGGGGAGCTGTTTTTT. Translating gives CAWLPGLGLTGELFF.

The CDR3, as DNA: TGTGCCAGCAGCTTAGCGGTCACAGATACGCAGTATTTT. Translated: CASSLAVTDTQYF. V gene TRBV7-2 combines with J gene TRBJ2-3; D gene uncertain. Germline CDR1 and CDR2: SGHTA and FQGNSA. Trimming removed 0 bases at V and 2 bases at J, with 3 bases between. The CDR3 extends over 13 amino acids.

This clone was counted only a few times. The rearrangement links TRBV30 to TRBJ1-6; D remains ambiguous. Germline CDR1 is GTSNPN and CDR2 is SVGIG (reference sequence). The germline V and J ends were trimmed by 5 bases and 3 bases, with 8 bases remaining between them. This CDR3 is 13 amino acids long. Here the CDR3 reads CAWGRNYNSPLHF. For the CDR3, the DNA is TGTGCCTGGGGGCGGAACTATAATTCACCCCTCCACTTT.

The V and J genes are TRBV7-9 and TRBJ2-1; D uncertain. Deletions cut 2 bases from V and 2 bases from J, with 16 bases between. The CDR3 totals 17 residues. Germline lookup yields CDR1 SEHNR and CDR2 FQNEAQ (reference sequence). CDR3 residues: CASSLPNTGDPYNEQFF. The CDR3 coding sequence is TGTGCCAGCAGCTTACCGAACACCGGAGACCCCTACAATGAGCAGTTCTTC.

This chain links TRBV20-1 with TRBJ1-1; D remains ambiguous. Trimming took off 5 bases at V and 7 bases at J, with 11 bases between the two ends. The CDR3 covers 11 residues. Germline CDR1 and CDR2: DFQATT and SNEGSKA (reference sequence). The CDR3 here is CSAPGDLEAFF. The CDR3 DNA follows: TGCAGTGCTCCTGGAGATCTTGAAGCTTTCTTT.

In its sample, this clone was seen once. This CDR3 is CASSADSSGSPLHF. The CDR3 DNA follows: TGCGCCAGCAGTGCCGACAGTTCGGGTTCACCCCTCCACTTT. The chain couples TRBV10-2 to TRBJ1-6, with D perhaps matching TRBD1 (5 bases). The CDR3 sequence is 14 residues long. Germline loops: CDR1 WSHSY, CDR2 SAAADI. V was shortened by 4 bases and J by 9 bases, with 13 bases between the two germline ends.

This clone turned up a few times. The V call is TRBV7-8, the J call TRBJ2-1; D possibly corresponds to TRBD1 (6 bases). CDR3 length: 15 residues. V gave up 3 bases and J gave up 9 bases, with 18 bases separating them. Per germline, CDR1 SGHVS and CDR2 FQNEAQ. CDR3: CASSFTDSSRSEQFF. CDR3 sequence (DNA): TGTGCCAGCAGCTTTACGGACAGTTCTCGAAGTGAGCAGTTCTTC.

The chain uses TRBV5-1 and TRBJ2-1; no definite D call. V was shortened by 1 base and J by 4 bases, with 9 bases between the two germline ends. CDR3 length: 14 residues. From germline, CDR1 is SGHRS and CDR2 YFSETQ. DNA of the CDR3: TGCGCCAGCAGCTTGAACAGAGATTACAATGAGCAGTTCTTC. It specifies CASSLNRDYNEQFF.

The chain joins TRBV5-6 to TRBJ2-1; perhaps TRBD1 as D (5 bases). V was clipped by 0 bases and J by 10 bases, with 5 bases between them. This CDR3 contains 11 residues. Germline V CDR1 and CDR2: SGHDT, YYEEEE. Here the CDR3 DNA reads TGTGCCAGCAGCTTGGAGGGGGAGCAGTTCTTC. The encoded protein is CASSLEGEQFF. The whole variable domain, remainder taken from reference TRBV5-6 and TRBJ2-1, is DAGVTQSPTHLIKTRGQQVTLRCSPKSGHDTVSWYQQALGQGPQFIFQYYEEEERQRGNFPDRFSGHQFPNYSSELNVNALLLGDSALYLCASSLEGEQFFGPGTRLTVL.

This chain joins TRBV28 and TRBJ1-6; D remains ambiguous. The germline V gene has CDR1 MDHEN and CDR2 SYDVKM. The CDR3 is made up of 15 amino acids. V was shortened by 5 bases and J by 8 bases, with 16 bases between the two germline ends. The CDR3 bases are TGTGCCAGCAGTCCGGGTCTTCACTGGGATTCACCCCTCCACTTT. It codes for CASSPGLHWDSPLHF.

The rearrangement joins TRBV6-5 to TRBJ2-1; 9 nucleotides line up with TRBD1. Germline CDR1 and CDR2: MNHEY and SVGAGI. J lost 7 bases, V lost 5 bases, and 6 bases had no gene match. The CDR3 is 14 amino acids. The CDR3 protein is CASSQGTGRNEQFF. The CDR3 bases are TGTGCCAGCAGTCAGGGGACAGGGAGGAATGAGCAGTTCTTC.

This sequence joins TRBV7-2 and TRBJ2-7; D perhaps matches TRBD2 (6 bases). The CDR3 loop spans 14 amino acids. CDR1 is SGHTA and CDR2 is FQGNSA in the germline V gene. Trimming took 8 bases from V and 5 from J, leaving 19 bases between them. CDR3 region: CASRPSGRFHEQYF. The CDR3 bases are TGTGCCAGCCGCCCCTCAGGGAGGTTCCACGAGCAGTACTTC.

DNA of the CDR3: TGTGCCAGCAGTGTTGTTCCAGGCTTACCCCTCAGGGAAAAACTGTTTTTT. Protein: CASSVVPGLPLREKLFF. The V call is TRBV6-1, the J call TRBJ1-4, with D hard to call. The germline CDR1 and CDR2 sequences are MNHNS and SASEGT. V lost 4 bases to trimming and J lost 8 bases, with 23 bases between them. CDR3 length: 17 amino acids.

The rearrangement joins TRBV4-3 to TRBJ1-4; D not resolved. Germline CDR1 LGHNA, CDR2 YSLEER. CDR3 length: 15 amino acids. Trimming pared 6 bases from V and 0 bases from J, leaving 11 bases between. The CDR3 DNA reads as TGCGCCAGCAGTATGATAGTTGCAACTAATGAAAAACTGTTTTTT. This codes for CASSMIVATNEKLFF.

This chain connects TRBV5-5 to TRBJ2-7, with D possibly matching TRBD1 (5 bases). The V end lost 2 bases, the J end lost 3 bases, and 15 bases lay between the germline ends. Germline assignment: CDR1 SGHKS and CDR2 YYEKEE (reference sequence). The length of the CDR3 is 15 residues. DNA of the CDR3: TGTGCCAGCAGCTTCAGGGCCCGTCAGGACTACGAGCAGTACTTC. Translation gives CASSFRARQDYEQYF.

The CDR3 DNA is TGTGCCAGCAGCCAAATGACAGGGGAGACCTACGAGCAGTACTTC. Its protein product is CASSQMTGETYEQYF. The chain recombines TRBV7-2 with TRBJ2-7; 8 bases align to TRBD1. The CDR3 has 15 residues. Germline CDR1 reads SGHTA; CDR2 reads FQGNSA. The trim removed 5 bases at V and 2 bases at J, leaving 8 bases unmatched.

The CDR3 DNA reads TGTGCCAGCACCATGCTCGCGGACAGCTACGAGCAGTACTTC. Amino acids: CASTMLADSYEQYF. The chain joins TRBV6-6 to TRBJ2-5, with D perhaps matching TRBD1 (6 bases). The tail of the sequence fits TRBJ2-7 better, so the J call may be wrong. Germline V gene sequence: CDR1 MNHNY, CDR2 SVGAGI (reference sequence). The CDR3 is 14 amino acids.

This clone has more than one count but fewer than ten. The chain couples TRBV7-6 to TRBJ1-6; no clear D gene. The germline gives CDR1 SGHVS, CDR2 FNYEAQ. Trimming took 4 bases from V and 7 from J, leaving 14 bases between them. The CDR3 has 15 residues. The CDR3 spells CASSSGRVLNSPLHF. The CDR3 DNA sequence: TGTGCCAGCAGCTCGGGTCGGGTATTAAATTCACCCCTCCACTTT.

The CDR3 region is CASSLSGSFYGYTF. CDR3 DNA: TGTGCCAGCAGTTTATCCGGCAGTTTCTATGGCTACACCTTC. V gene TRBV28 combines with J gene TRBJ1-2; D gene uncertain. V lost 1 base, J lost 4 bases, and 10 bases lay in between. This CDR3 contains 14 residues. Germline lookup yields CDR1 MDHEN and CDR2 SYDVKM.